This T cell receptor beta chain was sequenced for a study of blood T cell repertoires in COVID-19. Study-level information: PBMCs, B-cell-depleted T cells, or T cells were the source of the cDNA or gDNA that made up the material.

Original handling: Reference gene primer amplification in the assay estimated nucleated cell counts. Data came from immunoSEQ multiplex PCR; TCRdb stores just in-frame clones and leaves some out. That table is the source of V, J and clone size, and D and trimming were worked out from the DNA. The data show more than 150,000 clones, with about 90% seen just once and around 2.4% held by the top ten. Germline loops: CDR1 MRHNA, CDR2 SNTAGT. CDR3 length: 14 amino acids. Trimming removed 4 bases from V and 2 bases from J; junction bases left unmatched: 4. The chain recombines TRBV6-4 with TRBJ1-2; 7 positions match TRBD1. The receptor comes from a woman aged 25 to 39 who had recovered from COVID-19. Sequencing was done on a sample of PBMCs or T cells enriched from blood (not recorded which). The CDR3 region is CASSAEQGNYGYTF. CDR3 in DNA: TGTGCCAGCAGTGCGGAACAGGGGAACTATGGCTACACCTTC.